The TCR beta chain under discussion was sequenced for a study of T-cell reconstitution after alpha-beta-depleted transplantation in children. General study findings and limits: At around two months after transplant, the alpha-beta T cells were reportedly derived from several hundred expanded clones that came from non-depleted graft cells. The high TCRbeta diversity at day 60 in some patients came from surviving recipient T cells and thymic progenitors. At the one-year point after transplant, T-cell counts and TCRbeta diversity were found to come mostly from T cells that had been newly produced.

This CDR3 region has 13 residues. Germline loops: CDR1 DFQATT, CDR2 SNEGSKA (reference sequence). V lost 5 bases, J lost 2 bases, and 13 bases lay in between. This clonotype has a handful of counts. Antigen specificity is unknown. The TCRbeta library was prepared with unique molecular identifiers. Each CDR3 protein gets one entry after TCRdb re-called the PCR reads with MiXCR. The table lists some 200,000 distinct CDR3 sequences, about 7% of them singletons. The sequence derives from a boy between 2 and 10 years old with acute lymphoblastic leukemia, due to receive a stem cell transplant. This material consisted of PBMCs, taken before TCRalphabeta/CD19-depleted stem cell transplant. V usage is TRBV20-1 and J usage is TRBJ2-7, with D possibly matching TRBD1 (6 bases). The CDR3 protein is CSAPKTGTYEQYF. CDR3 sequence (DNA): TGCAGTGCTCCCAAGACAGGTACCTACGAGCAGTACTTC.